Each of the 21 T cell receptor beta chains below was sequenced from the same sample in a study of Graves' ophthalmopathy and Graves' hyperthyroidism. Investigators amplified TCR beta CDR3 regions from RNA transcripts. Second-round multiplex PCR came after first-round RT-PCR with HTBI primers. In TCRdb, the multiplex PCR reads were re-called with MiXCR into one record per CDR3 protein. The data hold 600,000 to 950,000 distinct CDR3 sequences, with approximately 40% observed a single time. The sequenced sample was peripheral blood. The receptor set was obtained from an adult man with Graves' ophthalmopathy.

This clonotype was picked up many times. The rearrangement uses TRBV29-1 and TRBJ1-1, with unresolved D. Germline V gene lookup returns CDR1 SQVTM and CDR2 ANQGSEA. Trimming took off 3 bases at V and 0 bases at J, with 11 bases between the two ends. The CDR3 has 14 amino acids. The DNA of the CDR3 is TGCAGCGTTGAGCTGACATCCATGAACACTGAAGCTTTCTTT. This sequence encodes CSVELTSMNTEAFF.

In this sample, this clonotype turned up many times. The genes are TRBV2 and TRBJ1-2; D not resolved. This CDR3 comprises 11 residues. CDR1 is SNHLY and CDR2 is FYNNEI in the germline V gene. V lost 6 bases to trimming and J lost 6 bases, with 8 bases between them. CDR3 amino acids: CASSQTDGYTF. CDR3 nucleotide sequence: TGTGCCAGCAGCCAAACAGATGGCTACACCTTC. The complete variable domain, with remaining parts taken from reference TRBV2 and TRBJ1-2, reads EPEVTQTPSHQVTQMGQEVILRCVPISNHLYFYWYRQILGQKVEFLVSFYNNEISEKSEIFDDQFSVERPDGSNFTLKIRSTKLEDSAMYFCASSQTDGYTFGSGTRLTVV.

The rearrangement joins TRBV20-1 to TRBJ1-5; 9 positions match TRBD1. V was pared by 6 bases and J by 4 bases, with 10 bases of the junction left unmatched. The CDR3 consists of 15 residues. Germline values: CDR1 DFQATT, CDR2 SNEGSKA (reference sequence). The CDR3 loop is CSAEPTGGINQPQHF. CDR3 sequence (DNA): TGCAGTGCGGAACCTACAGGGGGCATTAATCAGCCCCAGCATTTT.

This clonotype is a singleton in its sample. This chain uses TRBV29-1 with TRBJ1-2; D is unclear. The CDR3 is 12 amino acids. Trimming pared 8 bases from V and 7 bases from J, leaving 17 bases between. Germline V CDR1 and CDR2: SQVTM, ANQGSEA. CDR3 nucleotides: TGCAGCAGTGCCACGGAGACGGGTGGCTACACCTTC. The encoded protein is CSSATETGGYTF.

The chain combines TRBV5-1 with TRBJ1-1; TRBD1 agrees at 8 bases. With 5 bases clipped from V and 3 bases from J, the junction kept 15 bases outside the gene matches. CDR3 length equals 17 residues. Germline CDR1 SGHRS, CDR2 YFSETQ. CDR3 nucleotide sequence: TGCGCCAGCAGTCGGGACAGGAGCTTACTTCGCGACACTGAAGCTTTCTTT. Its protein is CASSRDRSLLRDTEAFF.

The chain has TRBV7-9 and TRBJ1-2; the D gene is possibly TRBD1 (5 bases). Germline CDR1 and CDR2: SEHNR and FQNEAQ (reference sequence). Deletions cut 3 bases from V and 8 bases from J, with 19 bases between. The CDR3 has 15 amino acids. CDR3 nucleotide sequence: TGTGCCAGCAGCTTGGAGGGGCTAATCCCCATAGGCTACACCTTC. Amino acids: CASSLEGLIPIGYTF.

To note about this clonotype: This clone may be a read error of a much larger clone one base away. The chain combines TRBV15 with TRBJ2-7; D not resolved. CDR3 length equals 14 residues. The germline CDR1 and CDR2 sequences are LNHNV and YYDKDF (reference sequence). Between the trimmed V and J ends, which lost 2 bases and 7 bases, there was a span of 15 bases. The CDR3 sequence: CATSRHALLGEQYF. In nucleotides, the CDR3 is TGTGCCACCAGCAGACACGCCTTACTGGGGGAGCAGTACTTC.

This clonotype came up a few times. The chain employs TRBV7-9 and TRBJ1-5; 11 bases map to TRBD1. The CDR3 is 16 amino acids. Germline V lookup: CDR1 SEHNR, CDR2 FQNEAQ (reference sequence). J lost 4 bases, V lost 5 bases, and 7 bases had no gene match. Written as DNA, the CDR3 is TGTGCCAGCAGCACTGACGGACAGGGGGCAAATCAGCCCCAGCATTTT. It is translated as CASSTDGQGANQPQHF.

This clonotype was recorded a few times. The chain recombines TRBV10-3 with TRBJ2-2, with TRBD1 as a possible D gene (6 bases). This CDR3 has 12 amino acids. The V gene lost 11 bases and the J gene lost 1 base, with 8 bases spanning the gap. Germline V gene data show CDR1 as ENHRY and CDR2 as SYGVKD. Written as DNA, the CDR3 is TGTGCCGACAGGCGGAACACCGGGGAGCTGTTTTTT. Its protein product is CADRRNTGELFF.

V and J are TRBV29-1 and TRBJ1-5, with a weak D call TRBD1 (5 bases). The CDR3 has 13 residues. Germline-derived CDR1 and CDR2 are SQVTM and ANQGSEA. Between the trimmed V and J ends, which lost 8 bases and 2 bases, there was a span of 13 bases. This chain's CDR3 is CSSLGLGNQPQHF. As DNA, the CDR3 is TGCAGCAGTTTGGGGCTTGGCAATCAGCCCCAGCATTTT.

Note on this clonotype: A read error may account for a junction end that differs from germline. The chain has TRBV6-6 and TRBJ1-5; 8 bases line up with TRBD1. The CDR3 covers 17 residues. Germline V CDR1 and CDR2: MNHNY, SVGAGI (reference sequence). CDR3 bases: TGTGCCGGCAGTCCCGGGGAGGGCAGGGGGCCTGGTCAGCCCCAGCATTTT. Translating gives CAGSPGEGRGPGQPQHF.

The chain carries TRBV10-3 and TRBJ1-1, with 10 bases aligning to TRBD1. CDR1 ENHRY and CDR2 SYGVKD come from the germline V gene. With 7 bases clipped from V and 7 bases from J, the junction kept 6 bases outside the gene matches. This CDR3 has 13 residues. The CDR3 is CAIKDRGRDEAFF. The DNA of the CDR3 is TGTGCCATCAAGGACAGGGGGAGGGATGAAGCTTTCTTT.

The chain links TRBV6-6 to TRBJ1-5, with 9 bases that match TRBD1. The CDR3 runs to 18 residues. Germline V gene lookup returns CDR1 MNHNY and CDR2 SVGAGI (reference sequence). With V trimmed by 7 bases and J by 2 bases, 15 bases remained unmatched. The CDR3 bases are TGTGCCAGCACAGGTGGCGGGACAGGGACGTATGGCAATCAGCCCCAGCATTTT. Translated, it gives CASTGGGTGTYGNQPQHF.

This chain joins TRBV12-3 or TRBV12-4 and TRBJ1-3, with TRBD1 as a possible D gene (6 bases). The CDR3 is 13 amino acids. V dropped 5 bases and J dropped 4 bases, with 9 bases sitting between them. CDR3 loop: CASSETGGNTIYF. In DNA form, the CDR3 reads TGTGCCAGCAGTGAAACAGGGGGAAACACCATATATTTT.

This clonotype turned up a few times. This chain connects TRBV9 to TRBJ1-4; 7 bases line up with TRBD1. The germline V gene encodes CDR1 SGDLS and CDR2 YYNGEE. The CDR3 is 14 residues long. Trimming cost V 5 bases and J 10 bases; bases outside gene matches: 11. The CDR3: CASRQYRGGGKLFF. The CDR3 bases are TGTGCCAGCAGACAATACAGGGGCGGAGGAAAACTGTTTTTT.

This clonotype has a count of ten or more. This sequence joins TRBV19 and TRBJ1-5; TRBD1 might be the D (6 bases). The length of the CDR3 is 13 residues. V was trimmed by 7 bases and J by 5 bases, leaving 12 bases between them. Germline V CDR1 and CDR2: LNHDA, SQIVND (reference sequence). CDR3 DNA sequence: TGTGCCAGTATTGGGGGGCCCGATCAGCCCCAGCATTTT. This encodes CASIGGPDQPQHF.

This rearrangement joins TRBV6-6 to TRBJ1-2, with unresolved D. Trimming stripped 6 bases from V and 7 bases from J, with 9 bases between. The CDR3 has 11 residues. In germline, CDR1 is MNHNY, CDR2 SVGAGI (reference sequence). CDR3 residues: CASSARSGYTF. The CDR3 DNA is TGTGCCAGCAGCGCCCGGTCTGGCTACACCTTC.

V is TRBV2 and J is TRBJ1-1; no clear D. Deletions cut 5 bases from V and 1 base from J, with 11 bases between. CDR1 and CDR2 (germline): SNHLY, FYNNEI. The CDR3 extends over 14 amino acids. Here the CDR3 reads CASSRAGRNTEAFF. CDR3 bases: TGTGCCAGCAGTCGGGCAGGCCGGAACACTGAAGCTTTCTTT.

The chain recombines TRBV24-1 with TRBJ1-5; D gene unclear. The CDR3 is 11 amino acids. The germline V gene has CDR1 KGHDR and CDR2 SFDVKD. V lost 9 bases to trimming and J lost 3 bases, with 5 bases between them. The CDR3 bases are TGTGCCACCGAGACCAATCAGCCCCAGCATTTT. Its protein product is CATETNQPQHF.

In nucleotides, the CDR3 is TGTGCCAGCAGTTCCACACAGGGACAAGAGACCCAGTACTTC. It translates to CASSSTQGQETQYF. V and J are TRBV12-3 or TRBV12-4 and TRBJ2-5; possibly TRBD1 for D (6 bases). This CDR3 has 14 amino acids. Trimming shortened V by 4 bases and J by 2 bases, and 11 bases separated the two germline ends.

V usage is TRBV7-9 and J usage is TRBJ2-6, with no clear D. This CDR3 comprises 16 residues. V was shortened by 0 bases and J by 1 base, with 7 bases between the two germline ends. Germline CDR1 and CDR2: SEHNR and FQNEAQ (reference sequence). The CDR3 reads CASSLAARSGANVLTF. The CDR3 bases are TGTGCCAGCAGCTTAGCTGCCAGGTCTGGGGCCAACGTCCTGACTTTC. Together with reference TRBV7-9 and TRBJ2-6, the CDR3 gives the full variable domain: DTGVSQNPRHKITKRGQNVTFRCDPISEHNRLYWYRQTLGQGPEFLTYFQNEAQLEKSRLLSDRFSAERPKGSFSTLEIQRTEQGDSAMYLCASSLAARSGANVLTFGAGSRLTVL.